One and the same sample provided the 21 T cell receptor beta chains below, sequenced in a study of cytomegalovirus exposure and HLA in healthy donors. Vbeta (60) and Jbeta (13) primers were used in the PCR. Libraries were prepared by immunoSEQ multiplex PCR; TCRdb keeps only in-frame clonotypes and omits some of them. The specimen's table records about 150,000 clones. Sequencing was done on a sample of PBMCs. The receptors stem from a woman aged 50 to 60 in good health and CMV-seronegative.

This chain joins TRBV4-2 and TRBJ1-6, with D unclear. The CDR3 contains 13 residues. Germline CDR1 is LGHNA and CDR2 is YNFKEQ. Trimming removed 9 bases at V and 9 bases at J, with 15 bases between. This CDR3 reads CASRGVEGSPLHF. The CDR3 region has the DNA TGTGCCAGTCGCGGGGTAGAAGGTTCACCCCTCCACTTT.

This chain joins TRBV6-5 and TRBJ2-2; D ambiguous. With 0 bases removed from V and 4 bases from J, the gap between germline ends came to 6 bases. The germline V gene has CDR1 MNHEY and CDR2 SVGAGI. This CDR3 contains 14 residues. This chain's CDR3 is CASSYSTSTGELFF. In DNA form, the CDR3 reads TGTGCCAGCAGTTACTCCACCAGCACCGGGGAGCTGTTTTTT.

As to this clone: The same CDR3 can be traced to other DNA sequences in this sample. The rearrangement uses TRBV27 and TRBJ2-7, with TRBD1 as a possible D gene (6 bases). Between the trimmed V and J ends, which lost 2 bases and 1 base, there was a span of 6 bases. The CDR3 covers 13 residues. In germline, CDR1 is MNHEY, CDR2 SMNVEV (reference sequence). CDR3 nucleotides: TGTGCCAGCAGTTTAACAGGGTCCTACGAGCAGTACTTC. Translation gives CASSLTGSYEQYF.

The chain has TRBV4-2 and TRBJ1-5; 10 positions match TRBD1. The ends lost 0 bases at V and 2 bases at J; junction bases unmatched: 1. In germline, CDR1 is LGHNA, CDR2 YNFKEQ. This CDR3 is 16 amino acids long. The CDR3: CASSQETGGGNQPQHF. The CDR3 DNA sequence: TGTGCCAGCAGCCAAGAGACAGGGGGCGGCAATCAGCCCCAGCATTTT.

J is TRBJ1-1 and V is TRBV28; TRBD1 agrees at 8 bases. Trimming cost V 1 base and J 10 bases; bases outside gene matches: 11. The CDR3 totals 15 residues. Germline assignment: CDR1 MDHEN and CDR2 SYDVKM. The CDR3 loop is CASSLLTGVFGVAFF. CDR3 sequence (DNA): TGTGCCAGCAGTTTATTGACAGGGGTATTTGGTGTAGCTTTCTTT.

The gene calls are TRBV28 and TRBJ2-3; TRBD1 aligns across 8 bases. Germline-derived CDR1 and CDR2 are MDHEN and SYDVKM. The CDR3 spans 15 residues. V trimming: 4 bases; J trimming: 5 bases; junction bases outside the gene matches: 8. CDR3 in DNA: TGTGCCAGCAGTTCAGGGGGCGAAGATAGAGATACGCAGTATTTT. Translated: CASSSGGEDRDTQYF. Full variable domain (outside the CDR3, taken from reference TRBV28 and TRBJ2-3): DVKVTQSSRYLVKRTGEKVFLECVQDMDHENMFWYRQDPGLGLRLIYFSYDVKMKEKGDIPEGYSVSREKKERFSLILESASTNQTSMYLCASSSGGEDRDTQYFGPGTRLTVL.

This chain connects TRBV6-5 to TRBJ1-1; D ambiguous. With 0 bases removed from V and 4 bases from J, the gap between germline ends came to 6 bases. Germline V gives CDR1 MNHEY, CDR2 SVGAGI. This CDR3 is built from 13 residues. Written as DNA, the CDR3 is TGTGCCAGCAGTTACTCGGGCACCACTGAAGCTTTCTTT. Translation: CASSYSGTTEAFF.

This CDR3 is CASSLQMSAYEQYF. The CDR3 bases are TGTGCCAGCAGTTTACAAATGAGCGCCTACGAGCAGTACTTC. The V and J genes are TRBV6-5 and TRBJ2-7; no reliable D call. The germline V gene has CDR1 MNHEY and CDR2 SVGAGI. V lost 4 bases, J lost 2 bases, and 12 bases lay in between. CDR3 length: 14 residues.

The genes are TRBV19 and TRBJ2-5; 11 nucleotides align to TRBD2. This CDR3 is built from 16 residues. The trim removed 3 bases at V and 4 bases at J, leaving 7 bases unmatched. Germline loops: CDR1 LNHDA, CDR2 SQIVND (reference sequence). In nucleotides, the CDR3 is TGTGCCAGTAGTATTGGGCTAGCGGGGGGATCAGAGACCCAGTACTTC. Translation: CASSIGLAGGSETQYF.

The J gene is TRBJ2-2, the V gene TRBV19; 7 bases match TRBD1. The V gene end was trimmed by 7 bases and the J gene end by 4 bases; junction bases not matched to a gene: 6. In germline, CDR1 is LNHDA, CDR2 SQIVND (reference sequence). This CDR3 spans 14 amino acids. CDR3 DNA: TGTGCCAGTACCTGGGACAGCTCCACCGGGGAGCTGTTTTTT. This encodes CASTWDSSTGELFF.

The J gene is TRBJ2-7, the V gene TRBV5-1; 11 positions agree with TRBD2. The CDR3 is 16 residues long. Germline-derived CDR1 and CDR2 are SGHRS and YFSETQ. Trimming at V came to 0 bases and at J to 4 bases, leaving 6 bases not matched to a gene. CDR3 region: CASSLVLAGGQYEQYF. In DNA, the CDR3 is TGCGCCAGCAGCTTGGTTCTAGCGGGGGGACAGTACGAGCAGTACTTC.

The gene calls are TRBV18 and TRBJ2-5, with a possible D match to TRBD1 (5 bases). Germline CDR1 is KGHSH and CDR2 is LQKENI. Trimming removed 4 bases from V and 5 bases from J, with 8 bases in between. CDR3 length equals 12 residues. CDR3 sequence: CASSLSGETQYF. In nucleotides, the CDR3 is TGTGCCAGCTCACTATCAGGGGAGACCCAGTACTTC. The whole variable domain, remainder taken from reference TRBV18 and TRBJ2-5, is NAGVMQNPRHLVRRRGQEARLRCSPMKGHSHVYWYRQLPEEGLKFMVYLQKENIIDESGMPKERFSAEFPKEGPSILRIQQVVRGDSAAYFCASSLSGETQYFGPGTRLLVL.

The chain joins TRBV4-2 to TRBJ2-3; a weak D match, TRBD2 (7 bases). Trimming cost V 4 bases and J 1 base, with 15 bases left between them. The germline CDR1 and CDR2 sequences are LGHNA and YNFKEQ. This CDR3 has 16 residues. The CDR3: CASSPLAGAGTDTQYF. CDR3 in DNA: TGTGCCAGCAGCCCCCTGGCGGGGGCAGGCACAGATACGCAGTATTTT.

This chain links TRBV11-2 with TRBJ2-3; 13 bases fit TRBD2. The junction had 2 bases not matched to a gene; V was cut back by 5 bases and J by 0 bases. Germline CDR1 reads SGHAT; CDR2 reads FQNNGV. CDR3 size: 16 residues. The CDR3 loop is CASSRTSGSSTDTQYF. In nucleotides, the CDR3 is TGTGCCAGCAGCCGGACTAGCGGGAGCAGCACAGATACGCAGTATTTT.

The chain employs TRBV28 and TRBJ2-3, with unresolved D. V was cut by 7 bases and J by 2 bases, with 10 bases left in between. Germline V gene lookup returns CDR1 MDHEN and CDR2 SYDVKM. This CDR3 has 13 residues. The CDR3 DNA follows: TGTGCCAGCACCGTACAGCTCACAGATACGCAGTATTTT. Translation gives CASTVQLTDTQYF.

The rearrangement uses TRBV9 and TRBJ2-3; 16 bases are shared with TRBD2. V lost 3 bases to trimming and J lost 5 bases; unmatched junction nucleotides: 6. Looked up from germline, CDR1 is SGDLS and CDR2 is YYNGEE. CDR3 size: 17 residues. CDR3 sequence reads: CASSGGLAGGPGDTQYF. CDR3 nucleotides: TGTGCCAGCAGCGGGGGACTAGCGGGAGGGCCAGGAGATACGCAGTATTTT.

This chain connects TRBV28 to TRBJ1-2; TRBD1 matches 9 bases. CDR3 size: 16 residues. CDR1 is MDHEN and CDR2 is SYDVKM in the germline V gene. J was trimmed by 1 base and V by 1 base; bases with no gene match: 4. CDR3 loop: CASSLSYRGLNYGYTF. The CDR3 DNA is TGTGCCAGCAGTTTATCATACAGGGGGCTTAACTATGGCTACACCTTC.

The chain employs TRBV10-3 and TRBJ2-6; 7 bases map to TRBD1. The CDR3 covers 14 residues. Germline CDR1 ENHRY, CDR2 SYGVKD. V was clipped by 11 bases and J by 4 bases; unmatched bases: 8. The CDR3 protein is CAVATGAGANVLTF. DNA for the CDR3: TGTGCCGTCGCAACAGGGGCCGGGGCCAACGTCCTGACTTTC.

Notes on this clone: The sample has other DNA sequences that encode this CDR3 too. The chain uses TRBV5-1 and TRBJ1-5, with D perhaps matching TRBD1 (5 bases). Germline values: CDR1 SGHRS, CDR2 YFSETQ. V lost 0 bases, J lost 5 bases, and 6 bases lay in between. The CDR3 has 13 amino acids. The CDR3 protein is CASSLGGDQPQHF. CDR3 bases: TGCGCCAGCAGCTTGGGGGGGGATCAGCCCCAGCATTTT.

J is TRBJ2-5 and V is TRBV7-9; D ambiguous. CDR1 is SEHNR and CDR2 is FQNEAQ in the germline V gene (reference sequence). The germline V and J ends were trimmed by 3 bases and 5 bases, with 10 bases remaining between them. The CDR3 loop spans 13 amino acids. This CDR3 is CASSFRPEETQYF. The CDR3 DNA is TGTGCCAGCAGCTTTCGACCGGAGGAGACCCAGTACTTC.

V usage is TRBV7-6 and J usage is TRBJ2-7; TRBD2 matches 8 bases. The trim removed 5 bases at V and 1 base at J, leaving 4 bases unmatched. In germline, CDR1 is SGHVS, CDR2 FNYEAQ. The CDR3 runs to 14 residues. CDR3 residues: CASSEGLASYEQYF. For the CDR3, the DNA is TGTGCCAGCAGCGAAGGACTAGCTTCCTACGAGCAGTACTTC.